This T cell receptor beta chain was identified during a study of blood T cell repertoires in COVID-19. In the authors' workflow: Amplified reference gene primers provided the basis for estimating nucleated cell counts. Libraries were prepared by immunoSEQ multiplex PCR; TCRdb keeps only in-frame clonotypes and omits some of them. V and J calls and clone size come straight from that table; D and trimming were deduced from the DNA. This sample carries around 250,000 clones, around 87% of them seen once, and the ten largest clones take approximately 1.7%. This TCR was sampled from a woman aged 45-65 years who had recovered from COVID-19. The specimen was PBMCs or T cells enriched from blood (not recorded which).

The CDR3 bases are TGTGCCAGCAGCATGGTAGCGGGAGGGTCGCGGGAGACCCAGTACTTC. Translating gives CASSMVAGGSRETQYF. The chain couples TRBV7-8 to TRBJ2-5, with TRBD2 matching over 11 bases. Trimming took 5 bases from V and 5 from J; bases not matched to a gene: 10. The CDR3 consists of 16 residues. Per the germline V gene, CDR1 is SGHVS and CDR2 is FQNEAQ.